The next 23 T cell receptor beta chains were all read from a single sample in a study of cytomegalovirus exposure and HLA in healthy donors (dated by TCRdb to the late 2010s). Library method: the immunoSEQ multiplex PCR assay. For the multiplex PCR, a mixture combining 60 forward primers for TCR Vbeta segments and 13 reverse primers for TCR Jbeta segments was used. The table comes from immuneACCESS by way of TCRdb, which keeps in-frame sequences with V and J called. Part of the clones is missing from these tables; in studies checked, under half for an unresolved V gene and the rest for unknown reasons. The sample records approximately 160,000 clones, 70% to 75% of which are singletons. Clones ranked in the top ten supply 4.7% of the sample. The specimen was PBMCs. These receptors originate from a man aged 18 to 29 in good health and CMV-seropositive.

V gene TRBV13 combines with J gene TRBJ2-7; the D gene is possibly TRBD1 (5 bases). The CDR3 has 13 residues. The germline CDR1 and CDR2 sequences are PRHDT and FYEKMQ (reference sequence). Trimming removed 3 bases from V and 6 bases from J, with 12 bases in between. CDR3 loop: CASSLTRVGEQYV. In DNA, the CDR3 is TGTGCCAGCAGCTTGACCAGGGTGGGCGAGCAGTACGTC.

This clone has only a few counts. The gene calls are TRBV7-3 and TRBJ2-2; D is unresolved. The CDR3 runs to 15 residues. CDR1 and CDR2 (germline): SGHTA, FQGTGA. Trimming removed 2 bases at V and 0 bases at J, with 7 bases between. The CDR3 spells CASSLDITNTGELFF. The CDR3 DNA is TGTGCCAGCAGCTTAGACATAACGAACACCGGGGAGCTGTTTTTT.

A few counts support this clone. The chain carries TRBV5-1 and TRBJ1-1; D might be TRBD1 (5 bases). This CDR3 comprises 14 residues. Germline loops: CDR1 SGHRS, CDR2 YFSETQ. V was shortened by 0 bases and J by 3 bases, with 9 bases between the two germline ends. CDR3 sequence (DNA): TGCGCCAGCAGCTTGGGGAGGGGAGACACTGAAGCTTTCTTT. Residues: CASSLGRGDTEAFF.

This clone was seen a few times. This CDR3 is CASSLSGGSNSPLHF. The CDR3 DNA sequence: TGTGCCAGCAGTTTATCGGGGGGTAGTAATTCACCCCTCCACTTT. This chain joins TRBV28 and TRBJ1-6; D perhaps matches TRBD1 (5 bases). CDR1 is MDHEN and CDR2 is SYDVKM in the germline V gene. This CDR3 comprises 15 residues. Between the trimmed V and J ends, which lost 1 base and 6 bases, there was a span of 10 bases.

V and J are TRBV2 and TRBJ2-5; D is perhaps TRBD1 (5 bases). V gave up 10 bases and J gave up 4 bases, with 22 bases separating them. This CDR3 has 15 residues. The V gene's germline CDR1 is SNHLY and CDR2 FYNNEI. CDR3 nucleotide sequence: TGTGCCACCCAGATAAATCAGGGCCCCCGAGAGACCCAGTACTTC. Its translation is CATQINQGPRETQYF.

This clone has a handful of counts. The V call is TRBV6-1, the J call TRBJ1-4; tentatively, D is TRBD1 (5 bases). CDR1 and CDR2 from the germline V gene are MNHNS and SASEGT. Trimming removed 2 bases from V and 0 bases from J, with 13 bases in between. The CDR3 length is 17 residues. CDR3 region: CASSERGRTATNEKLFF. The DNA for the CDR3 is TGTGCCAGCAGTGAAAGGGGTAGGACCGCAACTAATGAAAAACTGTTTTTT.

The rearrangement links TRBV5-1 to TRBJ1-4, with 10 bases identical to TRBD1. The CDR3 totals 17 residues. After removal of 0 bases from V and 10 bases from J, the junction contained 12 bases not matched to a gene. Germline V gives CDR1 SGHRS, CDR2 YFSETQ. The CDR3 DNA follows: TGCGCCAGCAGCTTGGAGGGACAGGGGCTTCTTTCTGGAAAACTGTTTTTT. Amino acids: CASSLEGQGLLSGKLFF.

V usage is TRBV6-9 and J usage is TRBJ1-2; D may be TRBD1 (6 bases). The CDR3 covers 12 residues. Deletions cut 11 bases from V and 4 bases from J, with 14 bases between. Germline loops: CDR1 MNHGY, CDR2 SVAAGI. CDR3: CAAGGQIYGYTF. The CDR3 DNA sequence: TGTGCCGCGGGAGGACAGATCTATGGCTACACCTTC.

The rearrangement joins TRBV6-6 to TRBJ1-1, with TRBD1 matching over 8 bases. The CDR3 length is 15 residues. The germline V gene has CDR1 MNHNY and CDR2 SVGAGI (reference sequence). Trimming took 5 bases from V and 3 from J; bases not matched to a gene: 8. Written as DNA, the CDR3 is TGTGCCAGCAGTGAGCCCAGGGGGCGCGACACTGAAGCTTTCTTT. This gives the protein CASSEPRGRDTEAFF.

This clone came up a few times. The chain couples TRBV2 to TRBJ1-5; 7 nucleotides agree with TRBD1. Germline lookup yields CDR1 SNHLY and CDR2 FYNNEI. The CDR3 runs to 15 residues. J was trimmed by 6 bases and V by 6 bases; bases with no gene match: 11. The CDR3 region is CASSPTGSGGQPQHF. The CDR3 nucleotides read TGTGCCAGCAGCCCGACAGGGAGCGGGGGTCAGCCCCAGCATTTT. Based on the CDR3 plus reference TRBV2 and TRBJ1-5, the full variable domain is EPEVTQTPSHQVTQMGQEVILRCVPISNHLYFYWYRQILGQKVEFLVSFYNNEISEKSEIFDDQFSVERPDGSNFTLKIRSTKLEDSAMYFCASSPTGSGGQPQHFGDGTRLSIL.

The gene calls are TRBV2 and TRBJ1-2; D uncertain. This CDR3 has 14 amino acids. V lost 2 bases, J lost 4 bases, and 11 bases lay in between. Germline CDR1 SNHLY, CDR2 FYNNEI. DNA for the CDR3: TGTGCCAGCAGTGAACCCCGTGGGAGCTATGGCTACACCTTC. Protein: CASSEPRGSYGYTF.

This clone appeared a few times. V is TRBV5-1 and J is TRBJ2-3, with TRBD2 identical over 12 bases. CDR1 is SGHRS and CDR2 is YFSETQ in the germline V gene. The CDR3 loop spans 16 amino acids. Trimming took 4 bases from V and 4 from J; bases not matched to a gene: 7. CDR3 region: CASSPMTSGGADTQYF. CDR3 in DNA: TGCGCCAGCAGCCCTATGACTAGCGGGGGAGCAGATACGCAGTATTTT.

The chain has TRBV4-1 and TRBJ2-3, with TRBD1 matching over 7 bases. The CDR3 sequence is 14 residues long. The V segment lost 4 bases and the J segment 1 base; nucleotides outside the gene matches: 2. Per germline, CDR1 MGHRA and CDR2 YSYEKL. This CDR3 is CASSLGQGTDTQYF. In DNA, the CDR3 is TGCGCCAGCAGCCTCGGACAGGGCACAGATACGCAGTATTTT.

V and J are TRBV27 and TRBJ2-1, with D possibly being TRBD2 (6 bases). This CDR3 has 16 amino acids. Trimming cost V 5 bases and J 6 bases, with 20 bases left between them. Germline values: CDR1 MNHEY, CDR2 SMNVEV (reference sequence). The CDR3 loop is CASSAYGTPLANEQFF. In nucleotides, the CDR3 is TGTGCCAGCAGTGCCTACGGGACTCCCCTGGCCAATGAGCAGTTCTTC.

This clone turned up a few times. V usage is TRBV5-6 and J usage is TRBJ1-5; D ambiguous. This CDR3 is built from 12 residues. CDR1 is SGHDT, CDR2 YYEEEE, per germline. The V and J ends lost 1 base and 4 bases respectively, with 3 bases between them. Here the CDR3 DNA reads TGTGCCAGCAGCTTGCCGAATCAGCCCCAGCATTTT. Translation gives CASSLPNQPQHF.

This clone turned up a few times. The J gene is TRBJ2-7, the V gene TRBV6-1; TRBD2 agrees at 13 bases. This CDR3 has 17 residues. Looked up from germline, CDR1 is MNHNS and CDR2 is SASEGT. Germline trimming cut 4 bases from V and 6 bases from J; bases unmatched to any gene: 12. The CDR3 bases are TGTGCCAGCAGTGCACTAGCGGGAGGGCGGTCGTATACCGAGCAGTACGTC. This sequence encodes CASSALAGGRSYTEQYV.

This clone was detected only a few times. The J gene is TRBJ2-2, the V gene TRBV15, with 8 bases aligning to TRBD2. CDR1 is LNHNV, CDR2 YYDKDF, per germline (reference sequence). The CDR3 contains 16 residues. The junction had 4 bases not matched to a gene; V was cut back by 3 bases and J by 1 base. The CDR3 region is CATSSLAGMNTGELFF. CDR3 coding DNA: TGTGCCACCAGCAGTTTAGCGGGGATGAACACCGGGGAGCTGTTTTTT.

This clone was found a few times. The chain employs TRBV7-9 and TRBJ2-2, with D tentatively TRBD1 (7 bases). The V end lost 11 bases, the J end lost 3 bases, and 13 bases lay between the germline ends. Germline V CDR1 and CDR2: SEHNR, FQNEAQ (reference sequence). The CDR3 runs to 13 residues. The CDR3 nucleotides are TGTGCCTGGCGGGACAGCGACACCGGGGAGCTGTTTTTT. Its protein is CAWRDSDTGELFF.

The chain links TRBV7-2 to TRBJ2-5, with TRBD2 matching 9 bases. With V trimmed by 4 bases and J by 2 bases, 5 bases remained unmatched. The CDR3 runs to 15 residues. Germline V gives CDR1 SGHTA, CDR2 FQGNSA. CDR3 residues: CASSWRAGGQETQYF. In DNA form, the CDR3 reads TGTGCCAGCAGCTGGAGAGCGGGGGGACAAGAGACCCAGTACTTC.

This clone was detected a few times. This sequence joins TRBV7-8 and TRBJ2-3, with D hard to call. CDR1 is SGHVS and CDR2 is FQNEAQ in the germline V gene. This CDR3 contains 16 residues. Between the trimmed V and J ends, which lost 4 bases and 2 bases, there was a span of 16 bases. The CDR3 DNA is TGTGCCAGCAGCTACCCGCGGCGGCTGCACACAGATACGCAGTATTTT. It yields the protein CASSYPRRLHTDTQYF.

V is TRBV6-6 and J is TRBJ2-5; TRBD1 is a possible D gene (6 bases). The CDR3 totals 13 residues. The germline gives CDR1 MNHNY, CDR2 SVGAGI (reference sequence). Trimming cost V 7 bases and J 4 bases, with 13 bases left between them. The CDR3 sequence is CASTPRGRETQYF. For the CDR3, the DNA is TGTGCCAGCACTCCCAGGGGTCGAGAGACCCAGTACTTC.

This clone has more than one count but fewer than ten. Other DNA variants within this sample encode the same CDR3. The genes are TRBV19 and TRBJ1-2; 9 bases match TRBD1. V shed 5 bases and J 5 bases; nucleotides not matched to a gene: 3. Looked up from germline, CDR1 is LNHDA and CDR2 is SQIVND (reference sequence). This CDR3 is 13 amino acids long. The CDR3 here is CASSRDRAYGYTF. CDR3 bases: TGTGCCAGTAGTCGGGACAGGGCTTATGGCTACACCTTC.

This clone was observed a few times. The J gene is TRBJ2-3, the V gene TRBV15; a weak D match, TRBD1 (6 bases). This CDR3 spans 14 amino acids. In germline, CDR1 is LNHNV, CDR2 YYDKDF (reference sequence). With 1 base removed from V and 4 bases from J, the gap between germline ends came to 9 bases. This CDR3 is CATSRAGAADTQYF. The CDR3 DNA follows: TGTGCCACCAGCAGAGCAGGGGCGGCAGATACGCAGTATTTT.